This T cell receptor beta chain was identified in a study of early stage breast cancer tumors. For the study at large: Twelve of the 16 invasive tumors were ER+, PR+ and HER2-. Each sample averaged approximately 10-fold read coverage. Study outcomes and limitations: Compared with adjacent normal breast tissue, tumors showed around 2.5-fold greater T cell density and higher clonality. Commonly generated sequences made up most enriched TCRB sequences shared between patients.

Comments on this clone: Its specificity is unknown.

Trimming removed 1 base from V and 5 bases from J; junction bases left unmatched: 5. This CDR3 region has 17 residues. Looked up from germline, CDR1 is LGHNA and CDR2 is YSLEER. Profiling relied on immunoSEQ multiplex PCR, and the TCRdb table lists in-frame clones only, not all of them. The sample yields about 72,000 clones, approximately 79% seen once. The rearrangement links TRBV4-3 to TRBJ2-1; 13 nucleotides match TRBD2. The material sequenced was blood. The TCR was taken from a person aged 55 to 75 with breast cancer. The CDR3 spells CASSQVSGLAGDNEQFF. In DNA form, the CDR3 reads TGCGCCAGCAGCCAAGTGTCCGGACTAGCGGGAGACAATGAGCAGTTCTTC.